This T cell receptor beta chain was sequenced during a study of blood T cells in healthy people across ages. General study findings and limits: In older individuals, TCR beta diversity per million T cells was lower, falling roughly linearly with age. Fewer expanded clones and more diversity marked long-lived versus aged donors.

This clonotype was found a few times. Its antigen is currently unknown. Together with a sample-barcoded 5' primer, a J-beta primer mix was included in a second PCR lasting roughly 6 to 12 cycles. Every cDNA molecule bore a tag from a template-switch adaptor containing 12 random nucleotides. TCRdb reprocessed the 5' RACE reads with MiXCR, giving one entry per CDR3 protein. The table lists fewer than 1,000,000 distinct CDR3 sequences, about 46% of them singletons. This TCR came from an older man in good health. Source material: blood.

The CDR3 DNA is TGTGCCAGCAGCTCCAGGGGGACAGGGCCGACTAGCGGGATATACAATGAGCAGTTCTTC. This translates into CASSSRGTGPTSGIYNEQFF. The chain couples TRBV7-3 to TRBJ2-1, with 11 bases that match TRBD2. The germline V gene has CDR1 SGHTA and CDR2 FQGTGA. With 4 bases clipped from V and 4 bases from J, the junction kept 18 bases outside the gene matches. The CDR3 covers 20 residues.